This T cell receptor beta chain was captured by sequencing in a study of early T cells in non-severe SARS-CoV-2 infection. On the study more broadly: Sequencing was performed on bulk RNA from unsorted whole blood, leaving chains unpaired.

Individual cDNA molecules received unique molecular identifiers during library preparation. TCRdb re-derived calls from the 5' RACE reads in MiXCR, one entry per CDR3 protein. This repertoire shows roughly 53,000 distinct CDR3 sequences, about a tenth found once; its top ten account for around 20%. Germline V gene data show CDR1 as MNHEY and CDR2 as SMNVEV (reference sequence). V was clipped by 10 bases and J by 2 bases, with 15 bases between them. The CDR3 has 14 amino acids. This TCR was sampled from an adult who was a healthcare worker with PCR-confirmed SARS-CoV-2 infection or an uninfected control (not recorded which). The sample taken for sequencing was whole blood. J is TRBJ2-1 and V is TRBV27; D is perhaps TRBD2 (7 bases). Here the CDR3 DNA reads TGTGCCATCGCACGCGGGGGCCCCTACAATGAGCAGTTCTTC. Translating it yields CAIARGGPYNEQFF.